What follows describes a single TCR beta chain. Its specificity is unknown. This entry comes from a study of cytomegalovirus exposure and HLA in healthy donors. This PCR relied on a set of 60 Vbeta primers and 13 Jbeta primers. The method was immunoSEQ multiplex PCR; TCRdb's version includes in-frame clones alone and lacks a portion of them. The sample lists more than 150,000 clones; 81% were seen once. Healthy bone marrow donors made up the cohort. Study-wide results and limits: Earlier results showed most TCR beta V segments being productive about 90% or about 30% of the time. It was reported in a later analysis that an Asian-associated ancestry cluster showed fewer N-insertions than the approximately 690-donor mean.

Sequencing was carried out using PBMCs. The sequence came from a man aged 45-60 years in good health and CMV-seropositive.

CDR3 nucleotides: TGTGCCAGCAGTTACCTTGCCCAGCGGGGCTACGAGCAGTACTTC. Its translation is CASSYLAQRGYEQYF. The chain joins TRBV6-5 to TRBJ2-7, with 7 bases identical to TRBD2. CDR1 is MNHEY, CDR2 SVGAGI, per germline. The CDR3 has 15 amino acids. Trimming removed 2 bases from V and 3 bases from J; junction bases left unmatched: 7.